The 19 T cell receptor beta chains presented below share a single source sample, sequenced in a study of spatial heterogeneity in lung cancer. Time point denoted: blood at routine non-recurrence follow-up after resection. Unsorted tumor, nontumor lung tissue or cryopreserved PBMC supplied the whole RNA. TCRdb re-derived calls from the 5' RACE reads in MiXCR, one entry per CDR3 protein. The data hold about 120,000 distinct CDR3 sequences, with approximately 12% observed a single time. The sequenced sample was PBMCs, obtained at follow-up. These receptor sequences come from a male donor with early-stage non-small cell lung cancer.

This clonotype was counted only a few times. The chain uses TRBV5-1 and TRBJ1-4; 7 bases fit TRBD1. This CDR3 is 12 amino acids long. Germline loops: CDR1 SGHRS, CDR2 YFSETQ. After removal of 5 bases from V and 11 bases from J, the junction contained 6 bases not matched to a gene. This CDR3 is CASSRDSEKLFF. DNA of the CDR3: TGCGCCAGCAGTCGGGACAGTGAGAAACTGTTTTTT.

The chain is built from TRBV6-5 and TRBJ1-1; no clear D. The CDR3 is 15 residues long. Trimming shortened V by 3 bases and J by 6 bases, and 17 bases separated the two germline ends. Germline CDR1 is MNHEY and CDR2 is SVGAGI. CDR3 DNA sequence: TGTGCCAGCAGTTATTCAGGCAATCGAAACCCTGAAGCTTTCTTT. This translates into CASSYSGNRNPEAFF.

The V call is TRBV24-1, the J call TRBJ2-2; a possible D gene is TRBD1 (6 bases). The germline V and J ends were trimmed by 6 bases and 4 bases, with 14 bases remaining between them. The CDR3 loop spans 15 amino acids. The germline gives CDR1 KGHDR, CDR2 SFDVKD. CDR3 protein: CATSLQGPVTGELFF. The CDR3 bases are TGTGCCACCAGTTTACAGGGCCCGGTCACCGGGGAGCTGTTTTTT.

This clonotype has only a few counts. The V call is TRBV18, the J call TRBJ2-1; 7 bases fit TRBD1. The CDR3 runs to 15 residues. V shed 3 bases and J 8 bases; nucleotides not matched to a gene: 10. CDR1 and CDR2 from the germline V gene are KGHSH and LQKENI. CDR3 residues: CASSPRTGSRDEQFF. For the CDR3, the DNA is TGTGCCAGCTCACCTCGGACAGGTTCGAGGGATGAGCAGTTCTTC.

This clonotype was observed at least ten times. The chain uses TRBV29-1 and TRBJ2-2, with TRBD1 identical over 8 bases. The CDR3 contains 14 residues. The J segment lost 4 bases and the V segment lost 6 bases, leaving 7 bases of the junction unmatched. The V gene's germline CDR1 is SQVTM and CDR2 ANQGSEA. The CDR3 region is CSVDTGGRTGELFF. CDR3 DNA: TGCAGCGTGGATACAGGGGGTCGCACCGGGGAGCTGTTTTTT.

This clonotype was seen repeatedly, ten times or more. The chain is built from TRBV5-1 and TRBJ2-1; a possible D gene is TRBD2 (7 bases). Trimming removed 0 bases at V and 2 bases at J, with 15 bases between. The CDR3 totals 17 residues. Germline CDR1 SGHRS, CDR2 YFSETQ. The DNA for the CDR3 is TGCGCCAGCAGCTTGGAAAGGGGGGGCCAGACCTACAATGAGCAGTTCTTC. Its translation is CASSLERGGQTYNEQFF.

This rearrangement joins TRBV20-1 to TRBJ2-7, with D perhaps matching TRBD2 (6 bases). With 1 base removed from V and 6 bases from J, the gap between germline ends came to 10 bases. This CDR3 spans 12 amino acids. Germline V CDR1 and CDR2: DFQATT, SNEGSKA (reference sequence). Written as DNA, the CDR3 is TGCAGTGCTAGAGCAGGGACTTTCGAGCAGTACTTC. Protein sequence: CSARAGTFEQYF.

In its sample, this clonotype was seen a few times. V and J are TRBV5-1 and TRBJ2-7, with 8 bases lining up with TRBD2. From germline, CDR1 is SGHRS and CDR2 YFSETQ. CDR3 length: 16 amino acids. V lost 4 bases, J lost 0 bases, and 9 bases stayed unmatched. CDR3 loop: CASSLEGSGVSYEQYF. The CDR3 nucleotides are TGCGCCAGCAGCCTTGAGGGTAGCGGGGTCTCCTACGAGCAGTACTTC.

This clonotype appeared a few times. This rearrangement joins TRBV20-1 to TRBJ2-2; maybe TRBD1 (6 bases). Germline assignment: CDR1 DFQATT and CDR2 SNEGSKA (reference sequence). With 4 bases removed from V and 16 bases from J, the gap between germline ends came to 7 bases. CDR3 length: 8 residues. This CDR3 is CSAKQGFF. As DNA, the CDR3 is TGCAGTGCTAAACAGGGGTTTTTT.

The chain links TRBV5-6 to TRBJ2-3; TRBD2 agrees at 10 bases. The CDR3 is 16 amino acids. With 0 bases clipped from V and 3 bases from J, the junction kept 4 bases outside the gene matches. Germline CDR1 and CDR2: SGHDT and YYEEEE. Here the CDR3 reads CASSLALAGATDTQYF. The CDR3 coding sequence is TGTGCCAGCAGCTTGGCCCTAGCGGGGGCAACAGATACGCAGTATTTT.

V gene TRBV4-3 combines with J gene TRBJ1-2; D possibly corresponds to TRBD1 (5 bases). The CDR3 totals 15 residues. CDR1 is LGHNA and CDR2 is YSLEER in the germline V gene. V lost 1 base and J lost 2, with 11 bases in between. The CDR3 reads CASSQGPGGNYGYTF. CDR3 coding DNA: TGCGCCAGCAGCCAAGGGCCGGGGGGGAACTATGGCTACACCTTC.

This clonotype has a handful of counts. This rearrangement joins TRBV29-1 to TRBJ2-1; D unresolved. The CDR3 covers 14 residues. Trimming cost V 4 bases and J 2 bases, with 12 bases left between them. CDR1 is SQVTM, CDR2 ANQGSEA, per germline. This CDR3 reads CSVAEGSTYNEQFF. CDR3 DNA: TGCAGCGTTGCAGAAGGGTCGACCTACAATGAGCAGTTCTTC.

The chain joins TRBV4-1 to TRBJ2-5; 7 nucleotides agree with TRBD2. Trimming at V came to 4 bases and at J to 2 bases, leaving 7 bases not matched to a gene. Germline V gene sequence: CDR1 MGHRA, CDR2 YSYEKL. The CDR3 is 15 residues long. CDR3 protein: CASSPRGEPQETQYF. CDR3 DNA: TGCGCCAGCAGCCCCCGGGGGGAACCTCAAGAGACCCAGTACTTC.

For the CDR3, the DNA is TGTGCCACCAGCAGAGATTTGCTCTACGAGCAGTACTTC. This encodes CATSRDLLYEQYF. This chain connects TRBV15 to TRBJ2-7; D uncertain. CDR3 length: 13 amino acids. Germline V gene lookup returns CDR1 LNHNV and CDR2 YYDKDF (reference sequence). Trimming left V 0 bases short and J 3 bases short, with 6 bases between.

This clonotype was detected ten times or more. The chain carries TRBV7-9 and TRBJ1-2; no firm D call. Germline V CDR1 and CDR2: SEHNR, FQNEAQ (reference sequence). V was trimmed by 7 bases and J by 6 bases, leaving 18 bases between them. The CDR3 covers 14 residues. The CDR3 DNA reads as TGTGCCAGCACCAACCCTAGCACACGCGATGGCTACACCTTC. Protein sequence: CASTNPSTRDGYTF.

This clonotype appeared many times. The chain uses TRBV6-2 or TRBV6-3 and TRBJ1-5; D is unresolved. The germline V gene has CDR1 MNHEY and CDR2 SVGEGT. The CDR3 has 16 amino acids. V shed 2 bases and J shed 0 bases, with 11 bases lying between them. The CDR3 region is CASSYVGIYSNQPQHF. The CDR3 DNA reads as TGTGCCAGCAGTTACGTAGGGATTTATAGCAATCAGCCCCAGCATTTT.

The table lists this clonotype with many counts. This chain joins TRBV6-5 and TRBJ1-1, with no clear D. Germline V gene lookup returns CDR1 MNHEY and CDR2 SVGAGI. Trimming shortened V by 7 bases and J by 2 bases, and 8 bases separated the two germline ends. This CDR3 is built from 12 residues. The CDR3 nucleotides read TGTGCCAGCAATGGATTCAACACTGAAGCTTTCTTT. Its translation is CASNGFNTEAFF.

This clonotype was seen at least ten times. The rearrangement joins TRBV5-1 to TRBJ2-7, with D uncertain. Germline V gives CDR1 SGHRS, CDR2 YFSETQ. Deletions cut 0 bases from V and 3 bases from J, with 10 bases between. This CDR3 spans 14 amino acids. The CDR3 bases are TGCGCCAGCAGCTTGGACAGTACCTACTACGAGCAGTACTTC. Protein sequence: CASSLDSTYYEQYF.

This chain's CDR3 is CASSRTPRGQETQYF. Here the CDR3 DNA reads TGTGCCAGCAGCCGGACACCTCGGGGACAAGAGACCCAGTACTTC. The chain couples TRBV7-9 to TRBJ2-5, with D perhaps TRBD1 or TRBD2 (5 bases each). This CDR3 contains 15 residues. V was shortened by 5 bases and J by 2 bases, with 15 bases between the two germline ends. Germline CDR1 SEHNR, CDR2 FQNEAQ (reference sequence). Full variable domain (remainder filled in from reference TRBV7-9 and TRBJ2-5): DTGVSQNPRHKITKRGQNVTFRCDPISEHNRLYWYRQTLGQGPEFLTYFQNEAQLEKSRLLSDRFSAERPKGSFSTLEIQRTEQGDSAMYLCASSRTPRGQETQYFGPGTRLLVL.